A single sample gave rise to the 19 T cell receptor beta chains below, sequenced in a study of T cells in Graves' hyperthyroidism and ophthalmopathy. TCR beta CDR3 regions were amplified from RNA transcripts. First-round RT-PCR of the TCR CDR3 relied on the HTBI primer set. TCRdb reanalysed the multiplex PCR reads using MiXCR and keeps one entry per CDR3 protein. This table holds a few hundred thousand distinct CDR3 sequences, roughly 15% found once. The sequenced sample was blood. These receptors came from a woman aged 25 to 45 with Graves' ophthalmopathy.

The sample holds many counts of this clonotype. This chain uses TRBV3-1 with TRBJ2-5; 7 nucleotides match TRBD1. The germline V gene has CDR1 LGHDT and CDR2 YNNKEL (reference sequence). The CDR3 is made up of 14 amino acids. V dropped 4 bases and J dropped 4; count of bases not matched to a gene: 6. The CDR3 loop reads CASSPRDSPETQYF. For the CDR3, the DNA is TGTGCCAGCAGCCCTAGGGACAGCCCAGAGACCCAGTACTTC.

This clonotype has a count of ten or more. The J gene is TRBJ2-1, the V gene TRBV3-1; 7 bases are a match to TRBD2. V trimming: 4 bases; J trimming: 1 base; junction bases outside the gene matches: 7. There are 16 residues in the CDR3. Germline V gene lookup returns CDR1 LGHDT and CDR2 YNNKEL (reference sequence). CDR3 coding DNA: TGTGCCAGCAGCCCAAGGGAGGGTATGTCCTACAATGAGCAGTTCTTC. Translating gives CASSPREGMSYNEQFF.

A word on this clonotype: Just one base apart from a much larger clone, this may be a read error. This chain uses TRBV29-1 with TRBJ1-2; 9 bases align to TRBD1. CDR1 SQVTM and CDR2 ANQGSEA come from the germline V gene. The CDR3 length is 17 residues. J gave up 10 bases and V 5 bases, and 23 bases lay outside the gene matches. In DNA form, the CDR3 reads TGCAGCGTTTTCGCGGGACAGGGTGTCTTCGGTGGAGCTGTCTACACCTTC. This encodes CSVFAGQGVFGGAVYTF.

The rearrangement links TRBV28 to TRBJ1-4; 7 bases are a match to TRBD1. V was clipped by 5 bases and J by 8 bases; unmatched bases: 11. This CDR3 is built from 15 residues. CDR1 and CDR2 from the germline V gene are MDHEN and SYDVKM. In DNA form, the CDR3 reads TGTGCCAGCAGTCCAACGAGACAGGGTAGAGAAAAACTGTTTTTT. Its translation is CASSPTRQGREKLFF. Using reference TRBV28 and TRBJ1-4 for the parts outside the CDR3, the full variable domain is DVKVTQSSRYLVKRTGEKVFLECVQDMDHENMFWYRQDPGLGLRLIYFSYDVKMKEKGDIPEGYSVSREKKERFSLILESASTNQTSMYLCASSPTRQGREKLFFGSGTQLSVL.

This clonotype was seen many times. The chain joins TRBV7-3 to TRBJ1-1; D unresolved. The CDR3 consists of 14 residues. V was shortened by 8 bases and J by 10 bases, with 23 bases between the two germline ends. Germline V gives CDR1 SGHTA, CDR2 FQGTGA. CDR3 DNA: TGTGCCAGCGCCCGGGATGGAGGTGGATCGTTAGCTTTCTTT. Its translation is CASARDGGGSLAFF. The entire variable domain, with the rest obtained from reference TRBV7-3 and TRBJ1-1, is as follows: GAGVSQTPSNKVTEKGKYVELRCDPISGHTALYWYRQSLGQGPEFLIYFQGTGAADDSGLPNDRFFAVRPEGSVSTLKIQRTERGDSAVYLCASARDGGGSLAFFGQGTRLTVV.

This clonotype was counted between two and nine times. V and J are TRBV25-1 and TRBJ1-2; 11 bases line up with TRBD1. Losses at the gene ends were 4 bases for V and 7 bases for J; bases not matched to a gene: 5. This CDR3 is 14 amino acids long. Germline-derived CDR1 and CDR2 are MGHDK and SYGVNS. The DNA for the CDR3 is TGTGCCAGCAGTGCCCGGGACAGGGGGGGTGGCTACACCTTC. Encoded protein: CASSARDRGGGYTF.

This clonotype has at least ten counts. This chain uses TRBV28 with TRBJ2-3, with TRBD1 as a possible D gene (5 bases). Trimming left V 6 bases short and J 2 bases short, with 12 bases between. CDR1 and CDR2 from the germline V gene are MDHEN and SYDVKM. The CDR3 runs 14 residues. The CDR3 sequence is CASSIDSPTDTQYF. The CDR3 DNA is TGTGCCAGCAGCATCGACAGCCCCACAGATACGCAGTATTTT.

There are many counts of this clonotype. The V call is TRBV12-3 or TRBV12-4, the J call TRBJ1-4, with D hard to call. With 7 bases removed from V and 1 base from J, the gap between germline ends came to 10 bases. This CDR3 spans 14 amino acids. Here the CDR3 reads CASTELGTNEKLFF. CDR3 coding DNA: TGTGCCAGCACAGAACTAGGAACTAATGAAAAACTGTTTTTT.

Note on this clonotype: A much larger clonotype is one base distant, so this may be a read error. The chain recombines TRBV7-7 with TRBJ2-3; D is perhaps TRBD2 (5 bases). CDR1 and CDR2 (germline): SSHAT, FNYEAQ (reference sequence). This CDR3 comprises 13 residues. DNA for the CDR3: TGTCCTAGCAGCTCCCACCGCACAGATACGCAGTATTTT. It specifies CPSSSHRTDTQYF.

This clonotype was recorded a few times. The gene calls are TRBV5-1 and TRBJ2-5; 9 nucleotides match TRBD2. The CDR3 extends over 17 amino acids. Germline CDR1 reads SGHRS; CDR2 reads YFSETQ. With 2 bases clipped from V and 6 bases from J, the junction kept 14 bases outside the gene matches. As DNA, the CDR3 is TGCGCCAGCAGCTTCACTGATAGCGGGGGAGCGAGGCAGACCCAGTACTTC. Translating it yields CASSFTDSGGARQTQYF.

At least ten counts were recorded for this clonotype. The chain carries TRBV7-9 and TRBJ2-5; D gene unclear. Germline assignment: CDR1 SEHNR and CDR2 FQNEAQ (reference sequence). Trimming removed 0 bases from V and 5 bases from J, with 7 bases in between. The CDR3 extends over 13 amino acids. The CDR3 reads CASSLAHSETQYF. CDR3 sequence (DNA): TGTGCCAGCAGCTTAGCTCATTCGGAGACCCAGTACTTC.

This clonotype came up many times. The rearrangement links TRBV2 to TRBJ2-3; D gene unclear. The ends were cut back, 7 bases at V and 1 base at J, with 12 bases in the middle. CDR1 is SNHLY and CDR2 is FYNNEI in the germline V gene. There are 14 residues in the CDR3. DNA of the CDR3: TGTGCCAGCATCAGAGCAGGACGCACAGATACGCAGTATTTT. It codes for CASIRAGRTDTQYF.

The sample holds many counts of this clonotype. The V gene is TRBV3-1, the J gene TRBJ2-3, with 13 nucleotides matching TRBD2. Per germline, CDR1 LGHDT and CDR2 YNNKEL (reference sequence). The CDR3 sequence is 17 residues long. V lost 0 bases and J lost 4; bases outside the gene matches: 4. The CDR3 region is CASSQDRGLAGADTQYF. Written as DNA, the CDR3 is TGTGCCAGCAGCCAAGACAGAGGACTAGCGGGGGCAGATACGCAGTATTTT.

To note about this clonotype: The junction and the germline gene differ at one end; a read error may be behind it. V usage is TRBV25-1 and J usage is TRBJ2-5; TRBD2 matches at 8 bases. The CDR3 loop spans 18 amino acids. CDR1 is MGHDK, CDR2 SYGVNS, per germline. The CDR3: CANSDPDRASGFEETQYF. The CDR3 DNA is TGTGCCAACAGTGATCCCGATCGGGCTAGCGGGTTCGAAGAGACCCAGTACTTC.

This clonotype has a count of ten or more. Being one base from a much bigger clone, this may be a read error. The rearrangement links TRBV6-1 to TRBJ2-7; D may be TRBD2 (6 bases). Germline CDR1 reads MNHNS; CDR2 reads SASEGT. The CDR3 loop spans 15 amino acids. The V end was cut by 4 bases, the J end by 0 bases, with 13 bases between. CDR3 in amino acids: CASSGASEDSYEQYF. In DNA form, the CDR3 reads TGTGCCAGCAGTGGGGCTAGCGAGGACTCCTACGAGCAGTACTTC.

This clonotype was counted ten times or more. This chain connects TRBV7-8 to TRBJ1-2; D ambiguous. CDR1 is SGHVS and CDR2 is FQNEAQ in the germline V gene. The CDR3 runs 12 residues. V was cut by 5 bases and J by 8 bases, with 12 bases left in between. Written as DNA, the CDR3 is TGTGCCAGCAGCCGCCCGCCATCCGGCTACACCTTC. This translates into CASSRPPSGYTF.

In its sample, this clonotype was seen many times. V usage is TRBV11-3 and J usage is TRBJ1-3; no reliable D call. The CDR3 totals 16 residues. Germline V lookup: CDR1 SGHNT, CDR2 YENEEA. Trimming stripped 1 base from V and 0 bases from J, with 10 bases between. CDR3 coding DNA: TGTGCCAGCAGCTTAGTCTTATACAGCTCTGGAAACACCATATATTTT. Translated, it gives CASSLVLYSSGNTIYF.

On this clonotype itself: A junction boundary mismatches the germline segment, possibly from a read error. The rearrangement uses TRBV5-6 and TRBJ1-1; D unresolved. The germline V gene has CDR1 SGHDT and CDR2 YYEEEE. This CDR3 has 15 amino acids. CDR3 nucleotide sequence: TGTGCCAGCAGCTTCGGAGCCAGGAGGAACGCTGAAGCTTTCTTT. Encoded protein: CASSFGARRNAEAFF.

The chain uses TRBV2 and TRBJ2-3, with 11 bases aligning to TRBD2. After removal of 3 bases from V and 2 bases from J, the junction contained 7 bases not matched to a gene. The CDR3 has 17 residues. Germline assignment: CDR1 SNHLY and CDR2 FYNNEI. The CDR3 bases are TGTGCCAGCAGTGACGGTTTTAGCGGGGGGGACACAGATACGCAGTATTTT. Translation: CASSDGFSGGDTDTQYF.